Following are 24 T cell receptor beta chains from one sample sequenced in a study of cytomegalovirus exposure and HLA in healthy donors. Vbeta (60) and Jbeta (13) primers were used in the PCR. Using immunoSEQ multiplex PCR, the repertoire was profiled, and TCRdb retains in-frame clones only, with some absent. The table includes over 150,000 clones, 85% detected once. Sequenced material: PBMCs. These receptors all stem from a boy aged 2-15 years in good health and CMV-seronegative.

The sample holds one count of this clone. The genes are TRBV7-9 and TRBJ2-5, with a weak D call TRBD1 (6 bases). Judging by the DNA end, TRBJ2-7 fits better; the J call may be wrong. Germline CDR1 reads SEHNR; CDR2 reads FQNEAQ (reference sequence). The CDR3 is 14 amino acids. CDR3 amino acids: CASSPRGSPYEQYF. The CDR3 DNA reads TGTGCCAGCAGCCCCAGGGGAAGTCCCTACGAGCAGTACTTC.

The chain couples TRBV30 to TRBJ2-2; D is possibly TRBD2 (5 bases). Germline-derived CDR1 and CDR2 are GTSNPN and SVGIG (reference sequence). This CDR3 comprises 13 residues. V lost 5 bases and J lost 3, with 10 bases in between. This chain's CDR3 is CAWDGLDTGELFF. The CDR3 DNA follows: TGTGCCTGGGACGGACTCGACACCGGGGAGCTGTTTTTT. Together with reference TRBV30 and TRBJ2-2, the CDR3 gives the full variable domain: SQTIHQWPATLVQPVGSPLSLECTVEGTSNPNLYWYRQAAGRGLQLLFYSVGIGQISSEVPQNLSASRPQDRQFILSSKKLLLSDSGFYLCAWDGLDTGELFFGEGSRLTVL.

The chain couples TRBV20-1 to TRBJ1-1; 7 positions agree with TRBD1. CDR1 is DFQATT and CDR2 is SNEGSKA in the germline V gene (reference sequence). This CDR3 has 11 amino acids. The CDR3 reads CTTDRAAEAFF. The CDR3 nucleotides read TGCACAACTGACAGGGCGGCTGAAGCTTTCTTT.

The rearrangement links TRBV6-1 to TRBJ2-1; 10 bases fit TRBD1. There are 15 residues in the CDR3. Germline V gives CDR1 MNHNS, CDR2 SASEGT. V lost 4 bases and J lost 6; bases outside the gene matches: 6. In nucleotides, the CDR3 is TGTGCCAGCAGTGCATCCGGGACAGGGGCCAATGAGCAGTTCTTC. Encoded protein: CASSASGTGANEQFF.

This sequence joins TRBV30 and TRBJ1-1, with D uncertain. Germline V CDR1 and CDR2: GTSNPN, SVGIG (reference sequence). CDR3 length: 14 amino acids. Between the trimmed V and J ends, which lost 2 bases and 1 base, there was a span of 11 bases. The CDR3 spells CAWSLRRENTEAFF. CDR3 DNA sequence: TGTGCCTGGAGTCTCCGTAGAGAGAACACTGAAGCTTTCTTT.

The chain is built from TRBV12-1 and TRBJ2-3; no DNA check was done on the table's D call, TRBD2. TRBV12-1 counts as a pseudogene. The CDR3 has 13 residues. The CDR3 nucleotides read TGTGCCAGCAGCTTTGCTAGTTTCGATACGCAGTATTTT. Protein: CASSFASFDTQYF.

The rearrangement links TRBV7-2 to TRBJ1-1; TRBD1 might be the D (6 bases). The V gene's germline CDR1 is SGHTA and CDR2 FQGNSA. V lost 3 bases to trimming and J lost 7 bases, with 15 bases between them. This CDR3 comprises 14 residues. Here the CDR3 reads CASSLGGVRGEAFF. The CDR3 coding sequence is TGTGCCAGCAGCTTGGGTGGGGTCAGGGGTGAAGCTTTCTTT.

V and J are TRBV4-2 and TRBJ1-2; 10 nucleotides agree with TRBD1. CDR1 is LGHNA, CDR2 YNFKEQ, per germline. The CDR3 is 15 amino acids. V was pared by 1 base and J by 6 bases, with 5 bases of the junction left unmatched. CDR3 coding DNA: TGTGCCAGCAGCCAAGTGGACAGGGGGAGAGATGGCTACACCTTC. It translates to CASSQVDRGRDGYTF.

The chain uses TRBV28 and TRBJ1-1; D not certain. The CDR3 totals 16 residues. V was clipped by 2 bases and J by 2 bases, with 15 bases between them. CDR1 is MDHEN, CDR2 SYDVKM, per germline. CDR3 bases: TGTGCCAGCAGTTTAATCGGGAGGGATATTAACACTGAAGCTTTCTTT. Translated: CASSLIGRDINTEAFF.

The chain joins TRBV5-1 to TRBJ2-3, with 8 bases lining up with TRBD2. The junction had 10 bases not matched to a gene; V was cut back by 3 bases and J by 1 base. The CDR3 covers 17 residues. CDR1 SGHRS and CDR2 YFSETQ come from the germline V gene. In DNA form, the CDR3 reads TGCGCCAGCAGCTCCACGAAGACTAGCGTGGGCACAGATACGCAGTATTTT. As protein: CASSSTKTSVGTDTQYF.

This chain connects TRBV19 to TRBJ1-1; D remains unclear. V gave up 3 bases and J gave up 4 bases, with 9 bases separating them. This CDR3 is built from 13 residues. Germline CDR1 is LNHDA and CDR2 is SQIVND (reference sequence). The CDR3 loop reads CASSMSSSTEAFF. The DNA of the CDR3 is TGTGCCAGTAGTATGTCGTCCTCCACTGAAGCTTTCTTT.

The J gene is TRBJ2-2, the V gene TRBV19, with D unresolved. The CDR3 extends over 13 amino acids. Germline CDR1 LNHDA, CDR2 SQIVND (reference sequence). V shed 8 bases and J shed 1 base, with 8 bases lying between them. The CDR3 DNA reads TGTGCCAGTGACCGAGGGAACACCGGGGAGCTGTTTTTT. Translating it yields CASDRGNTGELFF.

The chain has TRBV7-9 and TRBJ2-6; 9 nucleotides match TRBD1. V lost 6 bases and J lost 0; bases outside the gene matches: 12. This CDR3 comprises 19 residues. Germline V gene data show CDR1 as SEHNR and CDR2 as FQNEAQ (reference sequence). The CDR3 region is CASSSSNRGLDSGANVLTF. CDR3 nucleotide sequence: TGTGCCAGCAGTTCCTCAAACAGGGGGCTTGACTCTGGGGCCAACGTCCTGACTTTC. Looking up the rest from reference TRBV7-9 and TRBJ2-6 gives the full variable domain: DTGVSQNPRHKITKRGQNVTFRCDPISEHNRLYWYRQTLGQGPEFLTYFQNEAQLEKSRLLSDRFSAERPKGSFSTLEIQRTEQGDSAMYLCASSSSNRGLDSGANVLTFGAGSRLTVL.

The chain joins TRBV10-3 to TRBJ2-3; 7 nucleotides line up with TRBD1. Looked up from germline, CDR1 is ENHRY and CDR2 is SYGVKD. J lost 2 bases, V lost 7 bases, and 9 bases had no gene match. This CDR3 has 15 residues. CDR3 loop: CAIIPDRTPTDTQYF. CDR3 coding DNA: TGTGCCATCATTCCGGACAGGACACCCACAGATACGCAGTATTTT.

The CDR3 protein is CASSLVSRGTVQETQYF. The CDR3 region has the DNA TGTGCCAGCAGCTTAGTGTCGCGGGGTACTGTCCAAGAGACCCAGTACTTC. The chain couples TRBV7-9 to TRBJ2-5, with D perhaps TRBD2 (6 bases). This CDR3 comprises 17 residues. Deletions cut 1 base from V and 1 base from J, with 16 bases between. The germline V gene has CDR1 SEHNR and CDR2 FQNEAQ (reference sequence).

The rearrangement links TRBV6-1 to TRBJ1-5; TRBD1 matches at 7 bases. The J call is in doubt because the DNA end fits TRBJ2-3 better. Germline CDR1 and CDR2: MNHNS and SASEGT. The CDR3 spans 13 residues. CDR3 nucleotide sequence: TGTGCCAGCAGCTTGACAGGGCGAGAGCCCCAGTATTTT. It encodes CASSLTGREPQYF.

V and J are TRBV28 and TRBJ1-3; maybe TRBD1 (5 bases). The CDR3 totals 16 residues. Germline V gene lookup returns CDR1 MDHEN and CDR2 SYDVKM. Trimming cost V 5 bases and J 0 bases, with 14 bases left between them. The CDR3 DNA sequence: TGTGCCAGCAGTACGGGGGACTTAGTCTCTGGAAACACCATATATTTT. Translation: CASSTGDLVSGNTIYF.

This clone has only one observation. This chain uses TRBV6-1 with TRBJ1-5, with TRBD1 identical over 8 bases. The V and J ends lost 3 bases and 12 bases, in that order; junction bases with no gene match: 7. The CDR3 length is 13 residues. Germline CDR1 is MNHNS and CDR2 is SASEGT. For the CDR3, the DNA is TGTGCCAGCAGTGACAGGGGGCCCCATCTCCAGCATTTT. It yields the protein CASSDRGPHLQHF.

This chain connects TRBV19 to TRBJ2-5; a possible D gene is TRBD1 (5 bases). The germline V and J ends were trimmed by 4 bases and 2 bases, with 8 bases remaining between them. Germline CDR1 is LNHDA and CDR2 is SQIVND (reference sequence). CDR3 size: 13 residues. The CDR3 is CASSKGAQETQYF. The CDR3 coding sequence is TGTGCCAGTAGTAAAGGGGCTCAAGAGACCCAGTACTTC.

The V gene is TRBV28, the J gene TRBJ2-1; the D gene is possibly TRBD2 (6 bases). Germline loops: CDR1 MDHEN, CDR2 SYDVKM. The CDR3 covers 12 residues. The ends were cut back, 10 bases at V and 4 bases at J, with 11 bases in the middle. CDR3 in DNA: TGTGCCACCCTGGACTATTACAATGAGCAGTTCTTC. Translated, it gives CATLDYYNEQFF.

The rearrangement links TRBV9 to TRBJ1-1; D is unresolved. The CDR3 contains 13 residues. Germline V gene data show CDR1 as SGDLS and CDR2 as YYNGEE. Deletions cut 0 bases from V and 6 bases from J, with 9 bases between. The CDR3 loop reads CASSVDEGAEAFF. The DNA for the CDR3 is TGTGCCAGCAGCGTAGATGAGGGTGCTGAAGCTTTCTTT. Filled out from reference TRBV9 and TRBJ1-1, the complete variable domain reads DSGVTQTPKHLITATGQRVTLRCSPRSGDLSVYWYQQSLDQGLQFLIQYYNGEERAKGNILERFSAQQFPDLHSELNLSSLELGDSALYFCASSVDEGAEAFFGQGTRLTVV.

This clone was picked up one time. This sequence joins TRBV6-1 and TRBJ2-1, with D maybe TRBD2 (6 bases). Germline V lookup: CDR1 MNHNS, CDR2 SASEGT. This CDR3 is 15 amino acids long. The ends were cut back, 3 bases at V and 9 bases at J, with 18 bases in the middle. The CDR3 spells CASSDGVEGAVEQFF. The CDR3 DNA reads as TGTGCCAGCAGTGATGGGGTGGAGGGAGCGGTTGAGCAGTTCTTC.

The genes are TRBV5-1 and TRBJ2-5, with D tentatively TRBD2 (6 bases). CDR1 SGHRS and CDR2 YFSETQ come from the germline V gene. The CDR3 totals 15 residues. Trimming pared 2 bases from V and 2 bases from J, leaving 13 bases between. CDR3 DNA sequence: TGCGCCAGCAGCTTCGGTGCCGCGGGGCAAGAGACCCAGTACTTC. Its protein is CASSFGAAGQETQYF.

In this sample, this clone turned up a few times. The chain employs TRBV6-1 and TRBJ2-7; the match to TRBD2 covers 12 bases. CDR1 and CDR2 (germline): MNHNS, SASEGT. This CDR3 spans 15 amino acids. With V trimmed by 3 bases and J by 3 bases, 3 bases remained unmatched. CDR3 coding DNA: TGTGCCAGCAGTGACGGACTAGCGGGGTACTACGAGCAGTACGTC. Translation: CASSDGLAGYYEQYV.